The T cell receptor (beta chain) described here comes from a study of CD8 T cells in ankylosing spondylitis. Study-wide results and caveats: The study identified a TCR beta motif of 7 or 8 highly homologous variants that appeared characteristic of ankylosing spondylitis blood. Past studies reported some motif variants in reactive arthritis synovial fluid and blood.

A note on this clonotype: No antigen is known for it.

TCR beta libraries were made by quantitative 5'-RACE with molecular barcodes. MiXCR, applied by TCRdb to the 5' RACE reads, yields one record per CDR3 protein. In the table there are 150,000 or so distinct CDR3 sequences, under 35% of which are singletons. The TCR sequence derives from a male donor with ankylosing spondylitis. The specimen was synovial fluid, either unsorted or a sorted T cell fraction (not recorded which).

The CDR3 DNA sequence: TGTGCCAGCAGCCCAGGGGGCGGGGGGATAAAACTAGCCAAAAACATTCAGTACTTC. It is translated as CASSPGGGGIKLAKNIQYF. This rearrangement joins TRBV11-2 to TRBJ2-4; D assignment may be TRBD1 or TRBD2 (8 bases each). V shed 5 bases and J shed 0 bases, with 23 bases lying between them. This CDR3 spans 19 amino acids. The germline V gene has CDR1 SGHAT and CDR2 FQNNGV.